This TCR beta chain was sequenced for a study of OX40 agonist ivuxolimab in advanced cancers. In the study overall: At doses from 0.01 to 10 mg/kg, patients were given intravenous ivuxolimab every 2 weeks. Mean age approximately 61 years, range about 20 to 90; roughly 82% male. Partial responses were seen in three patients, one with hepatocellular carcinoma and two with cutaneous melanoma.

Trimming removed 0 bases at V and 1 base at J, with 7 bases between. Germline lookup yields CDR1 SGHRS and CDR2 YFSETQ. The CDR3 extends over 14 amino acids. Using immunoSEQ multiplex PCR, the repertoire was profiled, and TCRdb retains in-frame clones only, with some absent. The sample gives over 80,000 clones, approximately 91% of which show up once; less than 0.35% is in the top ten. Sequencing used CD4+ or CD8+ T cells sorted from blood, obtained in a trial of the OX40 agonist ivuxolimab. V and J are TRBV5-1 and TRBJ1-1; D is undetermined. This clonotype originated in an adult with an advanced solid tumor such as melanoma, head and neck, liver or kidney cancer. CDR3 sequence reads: CASSLAATNTEAFF. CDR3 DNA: TGCGCCAGCAGCTTGGCCGCCACGAACACTGAAGCTTTCTTT.